These T cell receptor beta chains were read from a single sample in a study of T-cell reconstitution after alpha-beta-depleted transplantation in children. In TCRdb, the PCR reads were re-called with MiXCR into one record per CDR3 protein. The sample has approximately 250,000 distinct CDR3 sequences, over 9.5% seen once; the top ten hold 5% to 5.5%. This material consisted of PBMCs from the stem cell graft donor, taken from the stem cell graft. The source of these receptors is a human donor who donated a stem cell graft to a child with SCID. The CDR3 runs from the conserved cysteine through the conserved F or W. D genes are given only for firm matches. Clone size, where shown, is once, few, many, or a class for clones that have expanded.

CDR3 length: 12; clone size: many; V gene: TRBV20-1; J gene: TRBJ2-1; D gene: -; CDR3 DNA: TGCAGTGCTAGAGATGGGAACAATGAGCAGTTCTTC; CDR3 protein: CSARDGNNEQFF
CDR3 length: 15; clone size: few; V gene: TRBV2; J gene: TRBJ2-7; D gene: -; CDR3 DNA: TGTGCCAGCAGTGCGGGGGACGGGGGCTCCTACGAGCAGTACTTC; CDR3 protein: CASSAGDGGSYEQYF
CDR3 length: 14; clone size: many; V gene: TRBV10-3; J gene: TRBJ2-5; D gene: TRBD2; CDR3 DNA: TGTGCCATCAGTGCGGGACTAGCGGGGGAGACCCAGTACTTC; CDR3 protein: CAISAGLAGETQYF
CDR3 length: 14; clone size: many; V gene: TRBV30; J gene: TRBJ2-2; D gene: -; CDR3 DNA: TGTGCCTGGGCCGCCGGGACGAACACCGGGGAGCTGTTTTTT; CDR3 protein: CAWAAGTNTGELFF
CDR3 length: 13; clone size: many; V gene: TRBV5-1; J gene: TRBJ2-3; D gene: TRBD2; CDR3 DNA: TGCGCCAGCGCGGGGGGGGACACAGATACGCAGTATTTT; CDR3 protein: CASAGGDTDTQYF
CDR3 length: 14; clone size: many; V gene: TRBV5-6; J gene: TRBJ2-5; D gene: -; CDR3 DNA: TGTGCCAGCAGACCCAGAGGGTCTGTTAAGACCCAGTACTTC; CDR3 protein: CASRPRGSVKTQYF
CDR3 length: 14; clone size: many; V gene: TRBV20-1; J gene: TRBJ2-1; D gene: -; CDR3 DNA: TGCAGTGCTAGGGGGGGGCCTTCCTACAATGAGCAGTTCTTC; CDR3 protein: CSARGGPSYNEQFF
CDR3 length: 16; clone size: -; V gene: TRBV20-1; J gene: TRBJ1-5; D gene: -; CDR3 DNA: TGCTGTGCTAGAGACATCAGAGGCGGGTGGAATCAGCCCCAGCATTTT; CDR3 protein: CCARDIRGGWNQPQHF
CDR3 length: 14; clone size: -; V gene: TRBV20-1; J gene: TRBJ2-7; D gene: TRBD1; CDR3 DNA: TGCAGTGCTAGTTACAGGGGGACACCTTACGAGCAGTACTTC; CDR3 protein: CSASYRGTPYEQYF
CDR3 length: 15; clone size: many; V gene: TRBV7-3; J gene: TRBJ2-1; D gene: TRBD2; CDR3 DNA: TGTGCCAGCAGCCCTAGCGGGGGGAACTACAATGAGCAGTTCTTC; CDR3 protein: CASSPSGGNYNEQFF
CDR3 length: 13; clone size: once; V gene: TRBV10-2; J gene: TRBJ2-1; D gene: TRBD2; CDR3 DNA: TGCGCCAGCCTGGGGGGGATGTTGAATGAGCAGTTCTTC; CDR3 protein: CASLGGMLNEQFF
CDR3 length: 17; clone size: many; V gene: TRBV20-1; J gene: TRBJ1-1; D gene: TRBD1; CDR3 DNA: TGCAGTGCTAGGTTGCGGACCGGGACAGGGTTGGCCACTGAAGCTTTCTTT; CDR3 protein: CSARLRTGTGLATEAFF
CDR3 length: 18; clone size: many; V gene: TRBV7-8; J gene: TRBJ1-5; D gene: TRBD1; CDR3 DNA: TGTGCCAGCAGCCCTCTAAGACAGGGGGCGGTGAGCAATCAGCCCCAGCATTTT; CDR3 protein: CASSPLRQGAVSNQPQHF
CDR3 length: 16; clone size: -; V gene: TRBV5-1; J gene: TRBJ1-1; D gene: -; CDR3 DNA: TGCGCCAGCAGCTTGGTTTCAGGGCCCACGAACACTGAAGCTTTCTTT; CDR3 protein: CASSLVSGPTNTEAFF
CDR3 length: 12; clone size: many; V gene: TRBV24-1; J gene: TRBJ1-1; D gene: TRBD1; CDR3 DNA: TGTGCCACCAGCGACTACAGGGGCGAAGCTTTCTTT; CDR3 protein: CATSDYRGEAFF
CDR3 length: 14; clone size: many; V gene: TRBV7-7; J gene: TRBJ2-2; D gene: -; CDR3 DNA: TGTGCCAGCAGCTCGACAGGAGGTCCCGGGGAGCTGTTTTTT; CDR3 protein: CASSSTGGPGELFF
CDR3 length: 16; clone size: -; V gene: TRBV5-1; J gene: TRBJ2-3; D gene: -; CDR3 DNA: TGCGCCAGCAGCTTGGGGGTATTGGGAAGCACAGATACGCAGTATTTT; CDR3 protein: CASSLGVLGSTDTQYF
CDR3 length: 17; clone size: many; V gene: TRBV5-1; J gene: TRBJ2-7; D gene: -; CDR3 DNA: TGCGCCAGCAGCCCAAACCTCCCACAGGCGACTACATACGAGCAGTACTTC; CDR3 protein: CASSPNLPQATTYEQYF
CDR3 length: 15; clone size: many; V gene: TRBV7-2; J gene: TRBJ2-1; D gene: TRBD2; CDR3 DNA: TGTGCCAGCAGCTTAGGGCTAGCGGGGAACAATGAGCAGTTCTTC; CDR3 protein: CASSLGLAGNNEQFF
CDR3 length: 15; clone size: many; V gene: TRBV5-1; J gene: TRBJ2-3; D gene: -; CDR3 DNA: TGCGCCAGCAGCTTCCAGGGTAGTCGCACAGATACGCAGTATTTT; CDR3 protein: CASSFQGSRTDTQYF
CDR3 length: 13; clone size: many; V gene: TRBV9; J gene: TRBJ2-7; D gene: -; CDR3 DNA: TGTGCCAGCAGCCGACGGGTAGCCCACGAGCAGTACTTC; CDR3 protein: CASSRRVAHEQYF
CDR3 length: 15; clone size: many; V gene: TRBV20-1; J gene: TRBJ1-1; D gene: -; CDR3 DNA: TGCAGTGCCCCCCCCCCTGACATCCGGAACACTGAAGCTTTCTTT; CDR3 protein: CSAPPPDIRNTEAFF
CDR3 length: 16; clone size: many; V gene: TRBV20-1; J gene: TRBJ2-3; D gene: TRBD2; CDR3 DNA: TGCAGTGCCCCCCGGGGGGGGGATGGGAGCACAGATACGCAGTATTTT; CDR3 protein: CSAPRGGDGSTDTQYF
CDR3 length: 12; clone size: many; V gene: TRBV6-5; J gene: TRBJ1-1; D gene: -; CDR3 DNA: TGTGCCAGCAGCCGACGGAACACTGAAGCTTTCTTT; CDR3 protein: CASSRRNTEAFF
CDR3 length: 10; clone size: -; V gene: TRBV5-1; J gene: TRBJ1-4; D gene: -; CDR3 DNA: TGCGCCAGCAGCTTGGGGAAACTGTTTTTT; CDR3 protein: CASSLGKLFF
CDR3 length: 15; clone size: few; V gene: TRBV9; J gene: TRBJ1-3; D gene: -; CDR3 DNA: TGTGCCAGCAGCAACGAGGGGACAATCGGAAACACCATATATTTT; CDR3 protein: CASSNEGTIGNTIYF
CDR3 length: 15; clone size: many; V gene: TRBV5-6; J gene: TRBJ2-1; D gene: -; CDR3 DNA: TGTGCCAGCAGCCCTAGGGGGGGCTTCTACAATGAGCAGTTCTTC; CDR3 protein: CASSPRGGFYNEQFF
CDR3 length: 13; clone size: many; V gene: TRBV7-8; J gene: TRBJ1-1; D gene: -; CDR3 DNA: TGTGCCAGCAGCTTAGGAGTGACCCCTGAAGCTTTCTTT; CDR3 protein: CASSLGVTPEAFF
CDR3 length: 17; clone size: -; V gene: TRBV20-1; J gene: TRBJ2-3; D gene: TRBD2; CDR3 DNA: TGCAGTGCTAGAGGCCAGGCTAGCGGCCGAGGGACAGATACGCAGTATTTT; CDR3 protein: CSARGQASGRGTDTQYF
CDR3 length: 12; clone size: many; V gene: TRBV12-3/TRBV12-4; J gene: TRBJ1-1; D gene: -; CDR3 DNA: TGTGCCAGCAGTCGGGACAACACTGAAGCTTTCTTT; CDR3 protein: CASSRDNTEAFF
CDR3 length: 14; clone size: many; V gene: TRBV28; J gene: TRBJ1-2; D gene: TRBD1; CDR3 DNA: TGTGCCAGCAGAGCAAGGGGGCAGTCTCGTGGCTACACCTTC; CDR3 protein: CASRARGQSRGYTF
CDR3 length: 15; clone size: many; V gene: TRBV20-1; J gene: TRBJ1-1; D gene: -; CDR3 DNA: TGCAGTGCTAGAGACTGGACAGTTTTGAACACTGAAGCTTTCTTT; CDR3 protein: CSARDWTVLNTEAFF
CDR3 length: 19; clone size: many; V gene: TRBV5-1; J gene: TRBJ2-3; D gene: -; CDR3 DNA: TGCGCCAGCAGCTTGGGGGCGTCCGTTTACCCGTCTAGCACAGATACGCAGTATTTT; CDR3 protein: CASSLGASVYPSSTDTQYF
CDR3 length: 17; clone size: many; V gene: TRBV5-6; J gene: TRBJ1-2; D gene: TRBD1; CDR3 DNA: TGTGCCAGCAGCGAAACCGGGACAGCCGATACTAACTATGGCTACACCTTC; CDR3 protein: CASSETGTADTNYGYTF
CDR3 length: 15; clone size: many; V gene: TRBV2; J gene: TRBJ2-7; D gene: -; CDR3 DNA: TGTGCCAGCAGTGAAGCCGGTGCAAGCTCCTACGAGCAGTACTTC; CDR3 protein: CASSEAGASSYEQYF
CDR3 length: 16; clone size: -; V gene: TRBV5-4; J gene: TRBJ2-1; D gene: -; CDR3 DNA: TGTGCCAGCAGCTCCCGGAAAGCAGGAGGATACAATGAGCAGTTCTTC; CDR3 protein: CASSSRKAGGYNEQFF
CDR3 length: 16; clone size: many; V gene: TRBV5-1; J gene: TRBJ2-1; D gene: TRBD2; CDR3 DNA: TGCGCCAGCAGCTTCGAAGGACTAGCGGGGTCTCGCGAGCAGTTCTTC; CDR3 protein: CASSFEGLAGSREQFF
CDR3 length: 16; clone size: many; V gene: TRBV20-1; J gene: TRBJ2-6; D gene: TRBD1; CDR3 DNA: TGCAGTGCTAACACAGGGGGCAACTCTGGGGCCAACGTCCTGACTTTC; CDR3 protein: CSANTGGNSGANVLTF
CDR3 length: 12; clone size: many; V gene: TRBV20-1; J gene: TRBJ1-4; D gene: -; CDR3 DNA: TGCAGTGCTATCCCCCAGGGTGAAAAACTGTTTTTT; CDR3 protein: CSAIPQGEKLFF
CDR3 length: 14; clone size: -; V gene: TRBV10-3; J gene: TRBJ2-3; D gene: TRBD2; CDR3 DNA: TGTGCCACCGTTAGCGGGAGTAGCACAGATACGCAGTATTTT; CDR3 protein: CATVSGSSTDTQYF
CDR3 length: 14; clone size: many; V gene: TRBV28; J gene: TRBJ1-6; D gene: -; CDR3 DNA: TGTGCCAGCAGAACCCGGATGGGGTATTCACCCCTCCACTTT; CDR3 protein: CASRTRMGYSPLHF
CDR3 length: 14; clone size: many; V gene: TRBV6-5; J gene: TRBJ1-5; D gene: -; CDR3 DNA: TGTGCCAGCAGAAAAGACTATAGCAATCAGCCCCAGCATTTT; CDR3 protein: CASRKDYSNQPQHF
CDR3 length: 13; clone size: many; V gene: TRBV5-1; J gene: TRBJ2-1; D gene: -; CDR3 DNA: TGCGCCAGCAGCTTGCAAGGGTTCAATGAGCAGTTCTTC; CDR3 protein: CASSLQGFNEQFF
CDR3 length: 14; clone size: many; V gene: TRBV20-1; J gene: TRBJ1-5; D gene: -; CDR3 DNA: TGCAGTGCTGGGAGGGGAGGGGGAGGTCAGCCCCAGCATTTT; CDR3 protein: CSAGRGGGGQPQHF
CDR3 length: 16; clone size: many; V gene: TRBV20-1; J gene: TRBJ2-1; D gene: TRBD2; CDR3 DNA: TGCAGTGCTAGAGGACTAGCGGTGACCTTCGGGAATGAGCAGTTCTTC; CDR3 protein: CSARGLAVTFGNEQFF
CDR3 length: 16; clone size: many; V gene: TRBV4-2; J gene: TRBJ2-7; D gene: -; CDR3 DNA: TGTGCCAGCAGCCAACATCGGGACGGGTTCTCCTACGAGCAGTACTTC; CDR3 protein: CASSQHRDGFSYEQYF
CDR3 length: 15; clone size: many; V gene: TRBV12-3/TRBV12-4; J gene: TRBJ1-5; D gene: -; CDR3 DNA: TGTGCCAGCAGTTTCGGGGGAGCAGGGTGGCAGCCCCAGCATTTT; CDR3 protein: CASSFGGAGWQPQHF
CDR3 length: 13; clone size: few; V gene: TRBV2; J gene: TRBJ2-5; D gene: -; CDR3 DNA: TGTGCCAGCAGTGAAGGGTTCCAAGAGACCCAGTACTTC; CDR3 protein: CASSEGFQETQYF
CDR3 length: 14; clone size: many; V gene: TRBV13; J gene: TRBJ1-1; D gene: -; CDR3 DNA: TGTGCCAGCAGCTCACAGCTATCGAACACTGAAGCTTTCTTT; CDR3 protein: CASSSQLSNTEAFF
CDR3 length: 15; clone size: many; V gene: TRBV10-3; J gene: TRBJ1-5; D gene: -; CDR3 DNA: TGTGCCATCAGGGCTCATGAGGGGACAAGTCAGCCCCAGCATTTT; CDR3 protein: CAIRAHEGTSQPQHF
CDR3 length: 15; clone size: many; V gene: TRBV7-9; J gene: TRBJ2-3; D gene: TRBD2; CDR3 DNA: TGTGCCAGCAGCAAAAGGACTAGCGGGTCACATACGCAGTATTTT; CDR3 protein: CASSKRTSGSHTQYF
CDR3 length: 12; clone size: many; V gene: TRBV6-5; J gene: TRBJ1-1; D gene: -; CDR3 DNA: TGTGCCAGCAGCGACCCCGGGACCTATGCTTTCTTT; CDR3 protein: CASSDPGTYAFF
CDR3 length: 13; clone size: many; V gene: TRBV7-6; J gene: TRBJ1-6; D gene: -; CDR3 DNA: TGTGCCAGCCGAGGCTCCTATAATTCACCCCTCCACTTT; CDR3 protein: CASRGSYNSPLHF
CDR3 length: 14; clone size: many; V gene: TRBV18; J gene: TRBJ1-1; D gene: -; CDR3 DNA: TGTGCCAGCTCACCAGGAGCTGAGAACACTGAAGCTTTCTTT; CDR3 protein: CASSPGAENTEAFF
CDR3 length: 12; clone size: many; V gene: TRBV12-3/TRBV12-4; J gene: TRBJ2-7; D gene: -; CDR3 DNA: TGTGCCAGCTCATACGGGGGCAACGAGCAGTACTTC; CDR3 protein: CASSYGGNEQYF
CDR3 length: 14; clone size: many; V gene: TRBV2; J gene: TRBJ1-5; D gene: TRBD1; CDR3 DNA: TGTGCCAGCAGTGGGGGGACAGGGGCTCAGCCCCAGCATTTT; CDR3 protein: CASSGGTGAQPQHF
CDR3 length: 15; clone size: many; V gene: TRBV7-9; J gene: TRBJ1-5; D gene: -; CDR3 DNA: TGTGCCAGCAGCTTAGGGCAGGACCTCCAAAGGCCCCAGCATTTT; CDR3 protein: CASSLGQDLQRPQHF
CDR3 length: 14; clone size: many; V gene: TRBV7-3; J gene: TRBJ2-2; D gene: -; CDR3 DNA: TGTGCCAGCAGCTTTTCTTGGGATACCGGGGAGCTGTTTTTT; CDR3 protein: CASSFSWDTGELFF